These 11 T cell receptor beta chains were sequenced from one sample in a study of neurological immune-mediated disorders. TCRdb independently ran MiXCR on the 5' RACE reads; one entry per CDR3 protein. The table has 80,000 to 85,000 distinct CDR3 sequences, about 2.5% seen once. The sequenced sample consisted of PBMCs. All receptors derive from a woman between 25 and 40 years old with multiple sclerosis.

This clonotype was counted at least ten times. J is TRBJ1-2 and V is TRBV7-3; 9 nucleotides agree with TRBD1. The CDR3 is 14 residues long. From germline, CDR1 is SGHTA and CDR2 FQGTGA. Trimming at V came to 4 bases and at J to 8 bases, leaving 8 bases not matched to a gene. The CDR3: CASSSGQGTEGYTF. CDR3 in DNA: TGTGCCAGCAGCTCAGGACAGGGGACGGAGGGCTACACCTTC.

This clonotype was picked up a small number of times. A much larger clone lies a single base off, so this may be a read error. The chain has TRBV14 and TRBJ2-5, with D maybe TRBD2 (6 bases). The ends were cut back, 8 bases at V and 0 bases at J, with 10 bases in the middle. CDR1 and CDR2 (germline): SGHDN, FVKESK. The CDR3 is made up of 13 amino acids. CDR3 amino acids: CASAGGNQETQYF. CDR3 in DNA: TGTGCCAGCGCCGGCGGGAACCAAGAGACCCAGTACTTC.

This clonotype was counted many times. The V call is TRBV10-3, the J call TRBJ2-5; 10 nucleotides line up with TRBD2. The CDR3 is 15 amino acids. In germline, CDR1 is ENHRY, CDR2 SYGVKD. J gave up 2 bases and V 6 bases, and 6 bases lay outside the gene matches. The CDR3 is CAIRPAGGDQETQYF. The CDR3 DNA reads as TGTGCCATCAGGCCAGCGGGAGGGGATCAAGAGACCCAGTACTTC.

This clonotype has at least ten counts. The chain employs TRBV5-1 and TRBJ2-2; D may match TRBD1 or TRBD2 (5 bases each). V was pared by 1 base and J by 4 bases, with 14 bases between. The CDR3 covers 16 residues. Germline V gene data show CDR1 as SGHRS and CDR2 as YFSETQ. In nucleotides, the CDR3 is TGCGCCAGCAGCTTGTGGGGACCCAACCCCACCGGGGAGCTGTTTTTT. Protein product: CASSLWGPNPTGELFF. Based on the CDR3 plus reference TRBV5-1 and TRBJ2-2, the full variable domain is KAGVTQTPRYLIKTRGQQVTLSCSPISGHRSVSWYQQTPGQGLQFLFEYFSETQRNKGNFPGRFSGRQFSNSRSEMNVSTLELGDSALYLCASSLWGPNPTGELFFGEGSRLTVL.

This clonotype came up many times. V usage is TRBV12-3 or TRBV12-4 and J usage is TRBJ2-7; D is unresolved. This CDR3 region has 13 residues. V lost 6 bases, J lost 6 bases, and 15 bases lay in between. The CDR3 DNA is TGTGCCAGCAGACCCAGGTCGGCTTTCGAGCAGTACTTC. It specifies CASRPRSAFEQYF.

This clonotype appeared many times. The V and J genes are TRBV5-1 and TRBJ2-7, with a weak D call TRBD1 (5 bases). Germline V gene data show CDR1 as SGHRS and CDR2 as YFSETQ. Deletions cut 1 base from V and 3 bases from J, with 14 bases between. The CDR3 consists of 15 residues. CDR3 residues: CASSLLDSVVYEQYF. DNA of the CDR3: TGCGCCAGCAGCTTGCTAGACAGCGTTGTCTACGAGCAGTACTTC.

This clonotype was observed at least ten times. The rearrangement links TRBV7-9 to TRBJ2-2, with D tentatively TRBD1 (5 bases). Germline-derived CDR1 and CDR2 are SEHNR and FQNEAQ (reference sequence). V shed 2 bases and J shed 11 bases, with 15 bases lying between them. The CDR3 has 14 residues. In DNA form, the CDR3 reads TGTGCCAGCAGCTTATTGGGGCCCGGTGAAGAGCTGTTTTTT. Translating it yields CASSLLGPGEELFF.

This clonotype was picked up many times. The V call is TRBV19, the J call TRBJ2-2; 8 nucleotides match TRBD2. Unmatched junction bases numbered 7, after V lost 8 bases and J lost 5 bases. The CDR3 is 14 amino acids. CDR1 and CDR2 (germline): LNHDA, SQIVND (reference sequence). CDR3: CASGSAGETGELFF. The CDR3 DNA is TGTGCCAGTGGGTCAGCGGGAGAGACCGGGGAGCTGTTTTTT.

Ten or more counts support this clonotype. The CDR3, as DNA: TGTGCCAGCAGTGACAGTCCCCCGGATACGCAGTATTTT. This gives the protein CASSDSPPDTQYF. The chain recombines TRBV12-3 or TRBV12-4 with TRBJ2-3, with D tentatively TRBD1 (5 bases). V dropped 5 bases and J dropped 6 bases, with 12 bases sitting between them. The CDR3 is made up of 13 amino acids.

This clonotype has at least ten counts. The V call is TRBV7-2, the J call TRBJ2-7, with a possible D match to TRBD1 (6 bases). The CDR3 consists of 15 residues. Trimming removed 3 bases from V and 0 bases from J, with 12 bases in between. Germline loops: CDR1 SGHTA, CDR2 FQGNSA. The CDR3 sequence: CASSFPTGSSYEQYF. CDR3 coding DNA: TGTGCCAGCAGCTTCCCGACAGGAAGCTCCTACGAGCAGTACTTC. Filled out from reference TRBV7-2 and TRBJ2-7, the complete variable domain reads GAGVSQSPSNKVTEKGKDVELRCDPISGHTALYWYRQSLGQGLEFLIYFQGNSAPDKSGLPSDRFSAERTGGSVSTLTIQRTQQEDSAVYLCASSFPTGSSYEQYFGPGTRLTVT.

This clonotype was detected many times. This chain uses TRBV7-9 with TRBJ2-1; 9 nucleotides agree with TRBD2. Per germline, CDR1 SEHNR and CDR2 FQNEAQ (reference sequence). V trimming: 8 bases; J trimming: 8 bases; junction bases outside the gene matches: 10. The CDR3 length is 14 residues. The CDR3 here is CASGLSGRMDEQFF. Here the CDR3 DNA reads TGTGCCAGCGGCCTTAGCGGGAGAATGGATGAGCAGTTCTTC.